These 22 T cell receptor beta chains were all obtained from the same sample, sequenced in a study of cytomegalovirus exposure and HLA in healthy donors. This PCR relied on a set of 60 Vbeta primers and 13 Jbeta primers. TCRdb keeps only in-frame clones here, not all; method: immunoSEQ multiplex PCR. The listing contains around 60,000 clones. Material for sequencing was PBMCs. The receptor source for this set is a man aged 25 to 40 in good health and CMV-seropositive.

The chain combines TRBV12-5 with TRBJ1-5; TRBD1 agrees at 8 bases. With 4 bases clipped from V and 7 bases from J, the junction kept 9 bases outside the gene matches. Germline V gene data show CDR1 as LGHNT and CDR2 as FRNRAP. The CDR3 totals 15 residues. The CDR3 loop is CASGSGQGGGQPQHF. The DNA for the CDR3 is TGTGCTAGTGGTTCCGGACAGGGTGGTGGGCAGCCCCAGCATTTT.

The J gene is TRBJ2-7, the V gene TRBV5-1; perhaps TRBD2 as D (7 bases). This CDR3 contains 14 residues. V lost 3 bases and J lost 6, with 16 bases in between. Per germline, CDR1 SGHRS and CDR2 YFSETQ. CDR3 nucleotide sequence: TGCGCCAGCAGCTCGGTGGGGGGGCCGGGCGAGCAGTACTTC. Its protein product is CASSSVGGPGEQYF. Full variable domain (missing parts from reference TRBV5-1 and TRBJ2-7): KAGVTQTPRYLIKTRGQQVTLSCSPISGHRSVSWYQQTPGQGLQFLFEYFSETQRNKGNFPGRFSGRQFSNSRSEMNVSTLELGDSALYLCASSSVGGPGEQYFGPGTRLTVT.

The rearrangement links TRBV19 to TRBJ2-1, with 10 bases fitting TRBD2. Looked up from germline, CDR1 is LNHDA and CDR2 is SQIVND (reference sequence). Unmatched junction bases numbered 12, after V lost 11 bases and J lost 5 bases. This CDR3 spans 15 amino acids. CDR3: CAVSGGAVRDNEQFF. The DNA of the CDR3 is TGTGCCGTCAGCGGGGGGGCAGTTCGGGACAATGAGCAGTTCTTC. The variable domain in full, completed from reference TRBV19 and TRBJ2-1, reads DGGITQSPKYLFRKEGQNVTLSCEQNLNHDAMYWYRQDPGQGLRLIYYSQIVNDFQKGDIAEGYSVSREKKESFPLTVTSAQKNPTAFYLCAVSGGAVRDNEQFFGPGTRLTVL.

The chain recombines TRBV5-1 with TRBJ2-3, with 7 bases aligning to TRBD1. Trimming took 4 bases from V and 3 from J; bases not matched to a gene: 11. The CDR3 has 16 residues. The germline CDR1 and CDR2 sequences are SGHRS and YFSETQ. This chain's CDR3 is CASSATGTELTDTQYF. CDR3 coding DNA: TGCGCCAGCAGCGCCACCGGGACAGAGCTGACAGATACGCAGTATTTT.

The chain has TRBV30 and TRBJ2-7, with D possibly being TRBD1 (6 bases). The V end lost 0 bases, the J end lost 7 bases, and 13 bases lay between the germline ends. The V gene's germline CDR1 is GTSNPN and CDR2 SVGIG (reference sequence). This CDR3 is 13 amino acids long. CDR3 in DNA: TGTGCCTGGAGTGTCACAGGGTGGGATGAGCAGTACTTC. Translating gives CAWSVTGWDEQYF.

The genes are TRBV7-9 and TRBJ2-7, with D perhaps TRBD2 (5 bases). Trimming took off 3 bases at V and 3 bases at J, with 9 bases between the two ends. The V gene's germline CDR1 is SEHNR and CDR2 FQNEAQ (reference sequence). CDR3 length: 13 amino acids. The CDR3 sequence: CASSLRVFYEQYF. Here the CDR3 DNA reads TGTGCCAGCAGCTTGAGGGTTTTCTACGAGCAGTACTTC.

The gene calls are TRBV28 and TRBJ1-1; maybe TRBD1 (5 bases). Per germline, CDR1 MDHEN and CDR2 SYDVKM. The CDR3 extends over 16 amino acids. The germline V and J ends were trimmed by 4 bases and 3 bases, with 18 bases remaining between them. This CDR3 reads CASSSPAGVSDTEAFF. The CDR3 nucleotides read TGTGCCAGCAGTTCCCCCGCGGGGGTTTCGGACACTGAAGCTTTCTTT.

This chain's CDR3 is CASSEVFAGEGQPQHF. The CDR3 DNA reads as TGTGCCAGCAGTGAAGTTTTTGCAGGGGAGGGCCAGCCCCAGCATTTT. The V gene is TRBV2, the J gene TRBJ1-5, with a possible D match to TRBD1 (6 bases). This CDR3 has 16 amino acids. Between the trimmed V and J ends, which lost 1 base and 7 bases, there was a span of 17 bases. Germline CDR1 and CDR2: SNHLY and FYNNEI. Together with reference TRBV2 and TRBJ1-5, the CDR3 gives the full variable domain: EPEVTQTPSHQVTQMGQEVILRCVPISNHLYFYWYRQILGQKVEFLVSFYNNEISEKSEIFDDQFSVERPDGSNFTLKIRSTKLEDSAMYFCASSEVFAGEGQPQHFGDGTRLSIL.

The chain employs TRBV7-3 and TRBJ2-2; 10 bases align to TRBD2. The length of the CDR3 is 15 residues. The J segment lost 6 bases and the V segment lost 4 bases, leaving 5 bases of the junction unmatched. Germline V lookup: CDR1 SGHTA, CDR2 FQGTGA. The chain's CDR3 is CASSYSGRAPGELFF. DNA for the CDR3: TGTGCCAGCAGCTACAGCGGGAGGGCCCCCGGGGAGCTGTTTTTT.

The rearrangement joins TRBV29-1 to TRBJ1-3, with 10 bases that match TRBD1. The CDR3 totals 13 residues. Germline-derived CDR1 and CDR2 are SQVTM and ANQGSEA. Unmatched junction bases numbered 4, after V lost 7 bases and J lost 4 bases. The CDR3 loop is CSARQGAGNTIYF. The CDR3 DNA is TGCAGCGCTAGACAGGGGGCGGGAAACACCATATATTTT.

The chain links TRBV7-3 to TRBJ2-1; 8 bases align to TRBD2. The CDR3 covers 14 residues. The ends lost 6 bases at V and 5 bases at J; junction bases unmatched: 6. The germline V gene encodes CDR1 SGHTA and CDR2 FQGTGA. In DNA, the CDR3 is TGTGCCAGCAGTTCAAGCGGGAGACACAATGAGCAGTTCTTC. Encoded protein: CASSSSGRHNEQFF.

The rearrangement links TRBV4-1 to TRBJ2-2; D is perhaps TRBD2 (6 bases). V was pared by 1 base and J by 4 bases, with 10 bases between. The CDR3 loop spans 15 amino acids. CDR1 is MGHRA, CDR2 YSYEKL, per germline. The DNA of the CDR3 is TGCGCCAGCAGCCAAGGACTAGGACTCACCGGGGAGCTGTTTTTT. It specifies CASSQGLGLTGELFF.

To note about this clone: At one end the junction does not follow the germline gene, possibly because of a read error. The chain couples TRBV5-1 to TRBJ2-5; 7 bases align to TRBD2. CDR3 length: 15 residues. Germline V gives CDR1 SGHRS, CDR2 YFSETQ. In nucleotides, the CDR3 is TGCGCCAGCAGCTTCGCTAGCGGATCACAAGAGAACCAGTACTTC. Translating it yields CASSFASGSQENQYF.

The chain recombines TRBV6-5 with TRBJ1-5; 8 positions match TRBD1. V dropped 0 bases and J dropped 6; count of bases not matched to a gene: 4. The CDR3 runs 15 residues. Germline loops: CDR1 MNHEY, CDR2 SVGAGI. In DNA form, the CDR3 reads TGTGCCAGCAGTTACTCGTACAGGGGGGGTCAGCCCCAGCATTTT. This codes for CASSYSYRGGQPQHF.

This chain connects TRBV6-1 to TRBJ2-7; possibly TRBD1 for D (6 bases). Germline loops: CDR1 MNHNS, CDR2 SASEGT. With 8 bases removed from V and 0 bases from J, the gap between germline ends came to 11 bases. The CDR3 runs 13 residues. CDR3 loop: CASSTGSSYEQYF. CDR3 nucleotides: TGTGCCAGCTCCACAGGGAGCTCCTACGAGCAGTACTTC.

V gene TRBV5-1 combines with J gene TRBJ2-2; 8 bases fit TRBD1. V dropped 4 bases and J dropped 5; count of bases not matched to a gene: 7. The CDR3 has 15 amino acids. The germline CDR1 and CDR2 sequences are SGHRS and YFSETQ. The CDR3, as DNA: TGCGCCAGCAGCCAGGGGGCAGGGAAGACCGGGGAGCTGTTTTTT. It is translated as CASSQGAGKTGELFF.

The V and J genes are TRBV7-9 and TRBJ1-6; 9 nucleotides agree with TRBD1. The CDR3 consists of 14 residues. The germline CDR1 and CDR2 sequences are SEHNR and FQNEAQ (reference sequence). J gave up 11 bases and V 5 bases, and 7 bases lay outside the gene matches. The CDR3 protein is CASSPGTGQPPLHF. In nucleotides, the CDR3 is TGTGCCAGCAGCCCCGGGACAGGGCAGCCACCCCTCCACTTT.

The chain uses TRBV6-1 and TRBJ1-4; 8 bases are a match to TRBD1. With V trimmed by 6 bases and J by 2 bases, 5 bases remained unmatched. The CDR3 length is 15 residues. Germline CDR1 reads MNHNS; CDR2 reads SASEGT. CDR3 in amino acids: CASRPDRATNEKLFF. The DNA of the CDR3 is TGTGCCAGCAGACCGGACAGGGCTACTAATGAAAAACTGTTTTTT.

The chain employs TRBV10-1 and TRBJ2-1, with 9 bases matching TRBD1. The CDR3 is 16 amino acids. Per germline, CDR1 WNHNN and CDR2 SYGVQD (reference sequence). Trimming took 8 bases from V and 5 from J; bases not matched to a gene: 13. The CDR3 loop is CASSYEPGQGNNEQFF. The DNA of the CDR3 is TGCGCCAGCTCCTACGAACCGGGACAGGGAAACAATGAGCAGTTCTTC.

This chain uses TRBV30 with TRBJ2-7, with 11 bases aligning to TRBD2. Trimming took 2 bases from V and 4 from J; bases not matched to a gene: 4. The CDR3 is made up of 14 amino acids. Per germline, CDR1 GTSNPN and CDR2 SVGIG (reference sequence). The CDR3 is CAWSKGTSGYEQYF. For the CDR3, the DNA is TGTGCCTGGAGTAAAGGGACTAGCGGTTACGAGCAGTACTTC.

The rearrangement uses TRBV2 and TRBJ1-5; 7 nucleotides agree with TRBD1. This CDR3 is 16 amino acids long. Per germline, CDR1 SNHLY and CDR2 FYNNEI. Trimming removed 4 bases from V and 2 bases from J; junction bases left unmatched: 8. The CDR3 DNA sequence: TGTGCCAGCAGTGGGGCAGGGGGAGAGGGCAATCAGCCCCAGCATTTT. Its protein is CASSGAGGEGNQPQHF.

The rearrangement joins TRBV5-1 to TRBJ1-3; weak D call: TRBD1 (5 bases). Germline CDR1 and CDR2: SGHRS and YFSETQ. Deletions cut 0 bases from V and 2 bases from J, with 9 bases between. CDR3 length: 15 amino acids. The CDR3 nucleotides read TGCGCCAGCAGCTTGGGTATGGGGCCTGGAAACACCATATATTTT. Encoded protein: CASSLGMGPGNTIYF.